This TCR beta chain was identified during a study of radiation and T cells in renal cell carcinoma. Time point noted: blood 2 weeks post-SBRT. Treatment here: 15 Gy SBRT to primary tumor, nephrectomy 4 weeks later. Radiation-treated patients gave blood at baseline, week 2 and week 4. The tumor was a clear cell renal cell carcinoma. The assay was immunoSEQ multiplex PCR, and TCRdb's table has in-frame clones only and misses some. The sample carries some 58,000 clones, around 76% recorded once. The sample consisted of blood, taken from a patient whose treatment included radiotherapy and nephrectomy. The sequence was obtained from a man aged 55 to 69 with renal cell carcinoma.

Here the CDR3 reads CASSYGQMTGELFF. The CDR3 bases are TGTGCCAGCAGTTACGGACAGATGACCGGGGAGCTGTTTTTT. The J gene is TRBJ2-2, the V gene TRBV6-5, with a possible D match to TRBD1 (6 bases). V lost 2 bases, J lost 5 bases, and 9 bases lay in between. The germline CDR1 and CDR2 sequences are MNHEY and SVGAGI. This CDR3 is built from 14 residues.